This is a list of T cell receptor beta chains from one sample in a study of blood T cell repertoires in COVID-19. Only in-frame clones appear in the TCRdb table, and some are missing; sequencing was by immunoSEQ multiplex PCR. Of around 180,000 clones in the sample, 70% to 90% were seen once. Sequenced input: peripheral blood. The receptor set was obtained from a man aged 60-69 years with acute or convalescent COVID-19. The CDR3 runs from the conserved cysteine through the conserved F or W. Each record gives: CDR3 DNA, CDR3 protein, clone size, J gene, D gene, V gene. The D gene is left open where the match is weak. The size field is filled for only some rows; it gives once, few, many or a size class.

DNA: TGTGCCAGCACTCGCCGGGGTAGCGGGAGCTACGAGCAGTACTTC
CDR3: CASTRRGSGSYEQYF
size: NA
J: TRBJ2-7
D: TRBD2
V: TRBV6-6

DNA: TGTGCCAGCAGCTTACGGACAGGGAGAAGTGAGACCCAGTACTTC
CDR3: CASSLRTGRSETQYF
size: NA
J: TRBJ2-5
D: TRBD1
V: TRBV5-6

DNA: TGTGCCAGCAGTTACGTGTACGGGGAGCTGTTTTTT
CDR3: CASSYVYGELFF
size: NA
J: TRBJ2-2
D: NA
V: TRBV6-2/TRBV6-3

DNA: TGCAGCGTCCCCGAGACAGGGGGAGAAAATACGCAGTATTTT
CDR3: CSVPETGGENTQYF
size: NA
J: TRBJ2-3
D: TRBD1
V: TRBV29-1

DNA: TGTGCCAGCTCGTTTGACAGAAATCAGCCCCAGCATTTT
CDR3: CASSFDRNQPQHF
size: few
J: TRBJ1-5
D: NA
V: TRBV18

DNA: TGTGCCAGCGCACGGCAGGGCAACTATGGCTACACCTTC
CDR3: CASARQGNYGYTF
size: few
J: TRBJ1-2
D: NA
V: TRBV6-5

DNA: TGTGCCAGCTCAACCCTAGCGGGAGCGGATACGCAGTATTTT
CDR3: CASSTLAGADTQYF
size: NA
J: TRBJ2-3
D: TRBD2
V: TRBV18

DNA: TGTGCCAGCCTACGAGGGGGGGCCTCCTACGAGCAGTACTTC
CDR3: CASLRGGASYEQYF
size: NA
J: TRBJ2-7
D: NA
V: TRBV28

DNA: TGTGCCAGCAGCTTAGTTGCGTCCAACTCTGGAAACACCATATATTTT
CDR3: CASSLVASNSGNTIYF
size: NA
J: TRBJ1-3
D: NA
V: TRBV7-2

DNA: TGCAGTGCTAGTCCGGGAACTGGAAACACCATATATTTT
CDR3: CSASPGTGNTIYF
size: NA
J: TRBJ1-3
D: NA
V: TRBV20-1

DNA: TGTGCCAGCAGTCGATCCGGGATCCAAGAGACCCAGTACTTC
CDR3: CASSRSGIQETQYF
size: NA
J: TRBJ2-5
D: NA
V: TRBV5-6

DNA: TGTGCCAGCAGTTTTTTTGTATCGGGGGAGCTGTTTTTT
CDR3: CASSFFVSGELFF
size: NA
J: TRBJ2-2
D: NA
V: TRBV12-3/TRBV12-4

DNA: TGTGCCAGTAGTCTCCACGGGACTAGTGGCTACGAGCAGTACTTC
CDR3: CASSLHGTSGYEQYF
size: NA
J: TRBJ2-7
D: TRBD2
V: TRBV19

DNA: TGCGCCAGCAGCCACGAGGGTAGGGGACAGGGACAAGAGACCCAGTACTTC
CDR3: CASSHEGRGQGQETQYF
size: NA
J: TRBJ2-5
D: TRBD1
V: TRBV4-1

DNA: TGTGCCAGCACACGGGCGAGTGGGGCAGGGGAGGGTGAGCAGTTCTTC
CDR3: CASTRASGAGEGEQFF
size: once
J: TRBJ2-1
D: NA
V: TRBV5-8

DNA: TGCGCCAGCAGCTCCGATATAGGGGGCACTGAAGCTTTCTTT
CDR3: CASSSDIGGTEAFF
size: NA
J: TRBJ1-1
D: NA
V: TRBV5-1

DNA: TGTGCCAGCAGCCACTACTCTGGGGCCAACGTCCTGACTTTC
CDR3: CASSHYSGANVLTF
size: NA
J: TRBJ2-6
D: NA
V: TRBV3-1/TRBV3-2

DNA: TGTGCCAGCAGCTATAAGACAGCCTCCCTTTCATCTGGAAACACCATATATTTT
CDR3: CASSYKTASLSSGNTIYF
size: NA
J: TRBJ1-3
D: NA
V: TRBV7-8

DNA: TGCAGCGTTGCCCGGGACAGGGGGCTCTCCCTCTATGGCTACACCTTC
CDR3: CSVARDRGLSLYGYTF
size: NA
J: TRBJ1-2
D: TRBD1
V: TRBV29-1

DNA: TGCGCCAGCAGCCCCGGGGCAGGGGCAAATACCTACAATGAGCAGTTCTTC
CDR3: CASSPGAGANTYNEQFF
size: NA
J: TRBJ2-1
D: NA
V: TRBV4-3

DNA: TGTGCCAGCACCCCGGGACAAGGCAATCAGCCCCAGCATTTT
CDR3: CASTPGQGNQPQHF
size: NA
J: TRBJ1-5
D: NA
V: TRBV6-6

DNA: TGTGCCTGGAGTGTGGGTAGCGGGAGCACAGATACGCAGTATTTT
CDR3: CAWSVGSGSTDTQYF
size: NA
J: TRBJ2-3
D: TRBD2
V: TRBV30

DNA: TGTGCCAGCAGGAGACCGGGGAGCTCCTACGAGCAGTACTTC
CDR3: CASRRPGSSYEQYF
size: NA
J: TRBJ2-7
D: NA
V: TRBV6-5

DNA: TGTGCCAGCAGTCCGCGAGAGTACAATGAGCAGTTCTTC
CDR3: CASSPREYNEQFF
size: NA
J: TRBJ2-1
D: NA
V: TRBV12-3/TRBV12-4

DNA: TGTGCCAGCAGCCATAGACAGGGGGAGAAACCCGATACGCAGTATTTT
CDR3: CASSHRQGEKPDTQYF
size: NA
J: TRBJ2-3
D: TRBD1
V: TRBV2

DNA: TGCGCCAGCAGCTCAGACCCTCAGGGAGGAAGGGAGACCCAGTACTTC
CDR3: CASSSDPQGGRETQYF
size: NA
J: TRBJ2-5
D: NA
V: TRBV5-1

DNA: TGTGCCAGCAGCCCGAACAGGGGGTCAGGCACCGGGGAGCTGTTTTTT
CDR3: CASSPNRGSGTGELFF
size: once
J: TRBJ2-2
D: TRBD1
V: TRBV9

DNA: TGCGCCAGCAGCTTGGAGCCGGGACAGGCCCTTAGCACAGATACGCAGTATTTT
CDR3: CASSLEPGQALSTDTQYF
size: NA
J: TRBJ2-3
D: TRBD1
V: TRBV5-1

DNA: TGTGCCAGCAGCGTCGGAGGGGCAGAGTTCTTC
CDR3: CASSVGGAEFF
size: NA
J: TRBJ2-1
D: NA
V: TRBV28

DNA: TGCAGCGTTGTAATCCGGGACAGGGGGTCCTATGGCTACACCTTC
CDR3: CSVVIRDRGSYGYTF
size: NA
J: TRBJ1-2
D: TRBD1
V: TRBV29-1

DNA: TGTGCCAGCAGTCCGAGAACGAACACCGGGGAGCTGTTTTTT
CDR3: CASSPRTNTGELFF
size: once
J: TRBJ2-2
D: NA
V: TRBV2

DNA: TGTGCCAGCAGTTCCGGGACAGGGTTTACTGAAGCTTTCTTT
CDR3: CASSSGTGFTEAFF
size: NA
J: TRBJ1-1
D: TRBD1
V: TRBV27

DNA: TGTGCCAGCAGCCGACAGGGTAACGAGCAGTACTTC
CDR3: CASSRQGNEQYF
size: NA
J: TRBJ2-7
D: TRBD1
V: TRBV27

DNA: TGTGCCAGCAGCCCTCCGGATAGCGGGGGGCGATACGAGCAGTACTTC
CDR3: CASSPPDSGGRYEQYF
size: NA
J: TRBJ2-7
D: TRBD2
V: TRBV16

DNA: TGTGCCAGCAGCCAAGAGGGACAGGGGAGCAATGAGCAGTTCTTC
CDR3: CASSQEGQGSNEQFF
size: NA
J: TRBJ2-1
D: TRBD1
V: TRBV3-1/TRBV3-2

DNA: TGCGCCAGCAGCCAACTCCAGGGGAACACTGAAGCTTTCTTT
CDR3: CASSQLQGNTEAFF
size: NA
J: TRBJ1-1
D: NA
V: TRBV4-3

DNA: TGTGCCATCAAGCTCGGACTTTACAATGAGCAGTTCTTC
CDR3: CAIKLGLYNEQFF
size: once
J: TRBJ2-1
D: NA
V: TRBV10-3

DNA: TGTGCCAGTAGTATAAGCGGTGGAGCTTTCTTT
CDR3: CASSISGGAFF
size: NA
J: TRBJ1-1
D: NA
V: TRBV19

DNA: TGTGCCAGCAGCTGGACAGGGACATACACTGAAGCTTTCTTT
CDR3: CASSWTGTYTEAFF
size: NA
J: TRBJ1-1
D: TRBD1
V: TRBV11-2

DNA: TGTGCCAGTAGGGGGATAAGGGACACCAGCTCTGGAAACACCATATATTTT
CDR3: CASRGIRDTSSGNTIYF
size: NA
J: TRBJ1-3
D: NA
V: TRBV19

DNA: TGTGCCAGCAGCGTAGGAGTGGCAACTAATGAAAAACTGTTTTTT
CDR3: CASSVGVATNEKLFF
size: NA
J: TRBJ1-4
D: NA
V: TRBV9

DNA: TGTGCCAGCAGTTCCTCCGGGACAGGGAACAATCAGCCCCAGCATTTT
CDR3: CASSSSGTGNNQPQHF
size: few
J: TRBJ1-5
D: TRBD1
V: TRBV6-5

DNA: TGTGCCAGTCTAGGGGGACACGAAGCTTTCTTT
CDR3: CASLGGHEAFF
size: few
J: TRBJ1-1
D: NA
V: TRBV3-1/TRBV3-2

DNA: TGTGCCAGCACTTCCGTGGGGACAGAACCCTACGAGCAGTACTTC
CDR3: CASTSVGTEPYEQYF
size: NA
J: TRBJ2-7
D: TRBD1
V: TRBV27

DNA: TGTGCCAGCAGCCCCCCAGGGCCCACTGAAGCTTTCTTT
CDR3: CASSPPGPTEAFF
size: NA
J: TRBJ1-1
D: NA
V: TRBV9

DNA: TGTGCCAGCAGCTTAGCTACGGGGGCCGGGGAGCTGTTTTTT
CDR3: CASSLATGAGELFF
size: once
J: TRBJ2-2
D: NA
V: TRBV7-2